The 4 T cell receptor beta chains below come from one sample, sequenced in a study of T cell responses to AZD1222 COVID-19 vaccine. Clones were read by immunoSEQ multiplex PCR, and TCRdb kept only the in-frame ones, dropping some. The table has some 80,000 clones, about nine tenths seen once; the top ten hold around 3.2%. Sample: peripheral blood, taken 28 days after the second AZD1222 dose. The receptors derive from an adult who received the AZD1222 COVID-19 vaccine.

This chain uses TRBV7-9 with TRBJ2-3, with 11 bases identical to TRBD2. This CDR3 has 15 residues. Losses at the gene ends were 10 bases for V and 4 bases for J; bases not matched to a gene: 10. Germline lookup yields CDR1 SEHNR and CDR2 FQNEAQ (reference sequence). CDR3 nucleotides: TGTGCCACCTTACCATTTAGCGGGGGGGCAGATACGCAGTATTTT. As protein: CATLPFSGGADTQYF.

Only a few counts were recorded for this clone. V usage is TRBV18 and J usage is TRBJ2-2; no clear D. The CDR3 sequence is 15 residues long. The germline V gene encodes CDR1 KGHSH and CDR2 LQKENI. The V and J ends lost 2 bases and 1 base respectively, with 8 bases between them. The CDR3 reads CASSPTPVNTGELFF. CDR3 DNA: TGTGCCAGCTCACCAACTCCGGTGAACACCGGGGAGCTGTTTTTT.

The CDR3 protein is CASSSEGRAGYGYTF. The CDR3 DNA reads TGTGCCAGCAGCTCGGAGGGACGGGCTGGCTATGGCTACACCTTC. The chain uses TRBV11-2 and TRBJ1-2; D is perhaps TRBD1 (5 bases). The CDR3 length is 15 residues. V was shortened by 4 bases and J by 4 bases, with 16 bases between the two germline ends. Germline assignment: CDR1 SGHAT and CDR2 FQNNGV.

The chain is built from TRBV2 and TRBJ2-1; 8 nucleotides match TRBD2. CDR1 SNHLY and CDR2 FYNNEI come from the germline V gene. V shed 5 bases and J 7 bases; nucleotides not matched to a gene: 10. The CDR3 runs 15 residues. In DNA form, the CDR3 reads TGTGCCAGCAGTCCTAGGAGCGGGAGTGGTAATGAGCAGTTCTTC. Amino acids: CASSPRSGSGNEQFF.